The 9 T cell receptor beta chains listed next were all sequenced from one sample in a study of beta chain features in type 1 diabetes. Study-wide results and caveats: Shorter TCRB CDR3s, moderately but significantly so, were found in Type 1 diabetes patients in all four CD4+ subsets.

Sequencing targeted expressed TCRB transcripts, as all isolated RNA had been reverse transcribed. Assay: immunoSEQ multiplex PCR; the TCRdb copy retains only in-frame clones and omits some. The data hold 400,000 or so clones, with 9.6% observed a single time. The antigens these receptors bind are not known. The sequenced material came from central memory CD4+ T cells from blood. The receptor set was obtained from a young man with type 1 diabetes.

This clone occurred many times. The chain employs TRBV14 and TRBJ2-7; the match to TRBD2 covers 10 bases. The CDR3 loop spans 15 amino acids. The germline gives CDR1 SGHDN, CDR2 FVKESK. After removal of 4 bases from V and 1 base from J, the junction contained 4 bases not matched to a gene. The CDR3: CASSLPLAGSYEQYF. The CDR3 DNA sequence: TGTGCCAGCAGCCTACCACTAGCGGGGTCCTACGAGCAGTACTTC.

The CDR3 DNA sequence: TGCGCCAGCAGCTTGGGGGACAGCGGTGGCGAAAAACTGTTTTTT. Residues: CASSLGDSGGEKLFF. The chain uses TRBV5-1 and TRBJ1-4; 7 bases line up with TRBD1. Per germline, CDR1 SGHRS and CDR2 YFSETQ. This CDR3 has 15 residues. V gave up 0 bases and J gave up 8 bases; unmatched junction bases: 7.

The genes are TRBV5-6 and TRBJ2-3, with unresolved D. V was cut by 0 bases and J by 2 bases, with 7 bases left in between. This CDR3 contains 14 residues. Germline CDR1 and CDR2: SGHDT and YYEEEE. The CDR3 protein is CASSLVVYTDTQYF. The DNA of the CDR3 is TGTGCCAGCAGCTTGGTGGTGTACACAGATACGCAGTATTTT.

This clone was detected a few times. CDR3 loop: CAWSARTGDNQPQHF. The CDR3 nucleotides read TGTGCCTGGAGCGCCCGGACAGGGGACAATCAGCCCCAGCATTTT. This rearrangement joins TRBV30 to TRBJ1-5, with TRBD1 matching over 9 bases. The trim removed 3 bases at V and 3 bases at J, leaving 6 bases unmatched. The CDR3 consists of 15 residues. The germline gives CDR1 GTSNPN, CDR2 SVGIG (reference sequence).

With respect to this clone: A single base separates this from a much larger clone, so it may be a read error. The V call is TRBV27, the J call TRBJ1-2; 8 nucleotides agree with TRBD1. Germline trimming cut 6 bases from V and 3 bases from J; bases unmatched to any gene: 3. The germline V gene encodes CDR1 MNHEY and CDR2 SMNVEV (reference sequence). The CDR3 runs to 13 residues. CDR3 sequence reads: CASSPTGDYGYTF. CDR3 nucleotide sequence: TGTGCCAGCAGCCCGACAGGGGACTATGGCTACACCTTC.

A few counts support this clone. The V call is TRBV27, the J call TRBJ2-1; no firm D call. Between the trimmed V and J ends, which lost 5 bases and 0 bases, there was a span of 8 bases. Germline V lookup: CDR1 MNHEY, CDR2 SMNVEV (reference sequence). The CDR3 runs 14 residues. The CDR3 DNA sequence: TGTGCCAGCAGTCCGATTAGCTCCTACAATGAGCAGTTCTTC. Protein sequence: CASSPISSYNEQFF.

This chain joins TRBV2 and TRBJ2-2; 8 bases are shared with TRBD1. This CDR3 spans 14 amino acids. The germline V gene encodes CDR1 SNHLY and CDR2 FYNNEI. V trimming: 6 bases; J trimming: 5 bases; junction bases outside the gene matches: 5. The CDR3 protein is CASRDRAATGELFF. CDR3 bases: TGTGCCAGCAGGGACAGGGCGGCGACCGGGGAGCTGTTTTTT.

The table lists this clone with many counts. The chain employs TRBV6-4 and TRBJ2-2, with unresolved D. Between the trimmed V and J ends, which lost 8 bases and 2 bases, there was a span of 12 bases. Germline V lookup: CDR1 MRHNA, CDR2 SNTAGT. The CDR3 runs 14 residues. This CDR3 is CASQDVANTGELFF. The CDR3 DNA follows: TGTGCCAGCCAAGATGTGGCCAACACCGGGGAGCTGTTTTTT.

This clone was counted many times. The chain recombines TRBV11-2 with TRBJ2-1, with D perhaps given as TRBD1 or TRBD2 (5 bases each). The CDR3 extends over 14 amino acids. Germline CDR1 and CDR2: SGHAT and FQNNGV. Trimming removed 1 base at V and 9 bases at J, with 13 bases between. CDR3: CASSLVRYGTEQFF. In DNA form, the CDR3 reads TGTGCCAGCAGCTTAGTCCGTTATGGGACTGAGCAGTTCTTC.